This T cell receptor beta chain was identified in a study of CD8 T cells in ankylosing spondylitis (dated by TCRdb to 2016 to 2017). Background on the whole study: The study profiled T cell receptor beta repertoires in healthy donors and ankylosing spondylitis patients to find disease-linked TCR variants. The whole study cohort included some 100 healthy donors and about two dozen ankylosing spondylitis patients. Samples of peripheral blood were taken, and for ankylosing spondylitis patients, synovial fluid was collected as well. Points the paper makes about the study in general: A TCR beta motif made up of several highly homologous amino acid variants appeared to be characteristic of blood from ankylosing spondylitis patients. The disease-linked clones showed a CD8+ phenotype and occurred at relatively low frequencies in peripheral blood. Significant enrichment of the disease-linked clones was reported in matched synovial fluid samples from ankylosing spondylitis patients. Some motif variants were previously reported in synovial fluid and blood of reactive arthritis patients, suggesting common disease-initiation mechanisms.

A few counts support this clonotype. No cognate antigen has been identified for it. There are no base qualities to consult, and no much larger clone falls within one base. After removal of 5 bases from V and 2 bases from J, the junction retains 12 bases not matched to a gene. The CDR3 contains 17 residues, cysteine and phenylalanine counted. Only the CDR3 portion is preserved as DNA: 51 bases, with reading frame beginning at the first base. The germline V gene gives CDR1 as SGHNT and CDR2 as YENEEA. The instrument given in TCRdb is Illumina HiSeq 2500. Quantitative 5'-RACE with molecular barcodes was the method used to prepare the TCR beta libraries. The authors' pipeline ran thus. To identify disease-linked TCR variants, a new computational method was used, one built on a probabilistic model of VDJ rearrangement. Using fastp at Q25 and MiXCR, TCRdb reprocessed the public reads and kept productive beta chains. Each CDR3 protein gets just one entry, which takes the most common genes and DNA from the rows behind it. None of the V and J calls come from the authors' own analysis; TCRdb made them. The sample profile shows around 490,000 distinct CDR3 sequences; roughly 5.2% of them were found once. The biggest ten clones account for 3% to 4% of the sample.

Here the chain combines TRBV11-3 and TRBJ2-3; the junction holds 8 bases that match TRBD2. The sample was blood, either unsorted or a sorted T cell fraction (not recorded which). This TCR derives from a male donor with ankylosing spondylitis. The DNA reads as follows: TGTGCCAGCAGCGCCCGAATAATGCGGGAGGACACAGATACGCAGTATTTT. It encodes CASSARIMREDTDTQYF.